The 14 T cell receptor beta chains given below trace back to one sample, sequenced in a study of Graves' ophthalmopathy and Graves' hyperthyroidism. RNA transcripts were the template, and TCR beta CDR3 regions were amplified from them. The authors performed first-round RT-PCR with HTBI primers and then a second-round multiplex PCR. TCRdb processed the multiplex PCR reads anew with MiXCR; each CDR3 protein has one entry. Here the sample spans 230,000 or so distinct CDR3 sequences, roughly 50% being singletons. The sequenced material came from peripheral blood. Receptors originate from an adult man with Graves' ophthalmopathy.

The chain links TRBV2 to TRBJ1-5; 7 positions agree with TRBD1. In germline, CDR1 is SNHLY, CDR2 FYNNEI. This CDR3 is 12 amino acids long. CDR3 region: CARDRGLQPQHF. Here the CDR3 DNA reads TGTGCTAGAGATAGGGGGCTTCAGCCCCAGCATTTT.

This clonotype was counted only a few times. In DNA, the CDR3 is TGTGCCAGCAGCTCCGACAGGGCCCATTCACCCCTCCACTTT. Translating it yields CASSSDRAHSPLHF. The J gene is TRBJ1-6, the V gene TRBV5-6; the match to TRBD1 covers 7 bases. The CDR3 length is 14 residues. Per germline, CDR1 SGHDT and CDR2 YYEEEE. Trimming at V came to 3 bases and at J to 8 bases, leaving 5 bases not matched to a gene.

This clonotype was seen more than once but under ten times. The chain couples TRBV7-9 to TRBJ2-7; tentative D call: TRBD2 (5 bases). With 4 bases removed from V and 4 bases from J, the gap between germline ends came to 17 bases. The CDR3 runs to 15 residues. CDR1 SEHNR and CDR2 FQNEAQ come from the germline V gene (reference sequence). CDR3 residues: CASSSLAGQPYEQYF. In DNA form, the CDR3 reads TGTGCCAGCAGCTCACTGGCGGGTCAGCCTTACGAGCAGTACTTC.

This clonotype was counted at least ten times. The rearrangement uses TRBV10-3 and TRBJ2-3; D unclear. CDR3 size: 12 residues. Germline V gene data show CDR1 as ENHRY and CDR2 as SYGVKD. V was shortened by 3 bases and J by 4 bases, with 5 bases between the two germline ends. The CDR3 is CAISDGADTQYF. The DNA for the CDR3 is TGTGCCATCAGTGATGGCGCAGATACGCAGTATTTT.

This clonotype occurred many times. V is TRBV10-2 and J is TRBJ2-5; TRBD2 might be the D (5 bases). The V end lost 2 bases, the J end lost 1 base, and 11 bases lay between the germline ends. Germline V CDR1 and CDR2: WSHSY, SAAADI. The CDR3 has 15 residues. The CDR3 loop is CASSEGLPIQETQYF. The CDR3 DNA sequence: TGCGCCAGCAGTGAGGGACTCCCAATCCAAGAGACCCAGTACTTC.

The chain recombines TRBV9 with TRBJ1-2, with unresolved D. The CDR3 is 15 amino acids. Germline values: CDR1 SGDLS, CDR2 YYNGEE. V lost 2 bases to trimming and J lost 7 bases, with 18 bases between them. The CDR3 DNA reads TGTGCCAGCAGCGTTCCTATTTCCGGGGTACTTGGCTACACCTTC. It is translated as CASSVPISGVLGYTF.

This clonotype was detected a few times. The chain recombines TRBV3-1 with TRBJ2-5, with 8 bases lining up with TRBD2. CDR1 is LGHDT, CDR2 YNNKEL, per germline (reference sequence). V lost 5 bases and J lost 5; bases outside the gene matches: 7. The CDR3 consists of 14 residues. The CDR3 bases are TGTGCCAGCAGCTCCCGGGGGGGGTCGGAGACCCAGTACTTC. As protein: CASSSRGGSETQYF.

Here the CDR3 DNA reads TGCAGCTCACGAGGGACAGGGTATTTGGACACTGAAGCTTTCTTT. It translates to CSSRGTGYLDTEAFF. The chain couples TRBV20-1 to TRBJ1-1; TRBD1 aligns across 9 bases. The CDR3 runs 15 residues. CDR1 and CDR2 from the germline V gene are DFQATT and SNEGSKA (reference sequence).

V gene TRBV4-1 combines with J gene TRBJ2-7; D not certain. Deletions cut 4 bases from V and 4 bases from J, with 14 bases between. The CDR3 is made up of 14 amino acids. The germline gives CDR1 MGHRA, CDR2 YSYEKL. This chain's CDR3 is CASSLGPVGYEQYF. CDR3 nucleotide sequence: TGCGCCAGCAGCCTCGGCCCGGTGGGGTACGAGCAGTACTTC.

There are a few counts of this clonotype. V and J are TRBV7-9 and TRBJ1-3, with unresolved D. Germline V CDR1 and CDR2: SEHNR, FQNEAQ (reference sequence). The length of the CDR3 is 13 residues. Between the trimmed V and J ends, which lost 3 bases and 3 bases, there was a span of 6 bases. This CDR3 is CASSLGIGNTIYF. The DNA for the CDR3 is TGTGCCAGCAGCTTGGGGATTGGAAACACCATATATTTT.

The chain recombines TRBV6-6 with TRBJ1-4; possibly TRBD1 for D (5 bases). Germline-derived CDR1 and CDR2 are MNHNY and SVGAGI (reference sequence). With 2 bases removed from V and 6 bases from J, the gap between germline ends came to 16 bases. The CDR3 spans 16 residues. The CDR3, as DNA: TGTGCCAGCAGTTACGGCAAGGGGCTGGTGGATGAAAAACTGTTTTTT. Residues: CASSYGKGLVDEKLFF.

J is TRBJ1-4 and V is TRBV2; D is unclear. Germline V gene lookup returns CDR1 SNHLY and CDR2 FYNNEI. This CDR3 spans 18 amino acids. V was clipped by 6 bases and J by 4 bases, with 24 bases between them. CDR3 residues: CASSLGFGRSLNNEKLFF. In DNA, the CDR3 is TGTGCCAGCAGCCTGGGTTTTGGGCGGTCCCTGAATAATGAAAAACTGTTTTTT.

The chain uses TRBV9 and TRBJ1-4, with TRBD1 matching 9 bases. V lost 8 bases and J lost 8; bases outside the gene matches: 7. CDR3 length: 13 residues. Germline-derived CDR1 and CDR2 are SGDLS and YYNGEE. This CDR3 reads CASTGTGTEKLFF. The CDR3 nucleotides read TGTGCCAGTACCGGGACAGGGACGGAAAAACTGTTTTTT.

V and J are TRBV19 and TRBJ1-1, with no clear D. The CDR3 covers 16 residues. Trimming removed 10 bases at V and 2 bases at J, with 23 bases between. CDR1 LNHDA and CDR2 SQIVND come from the germline V gene (reference sequence). In DNA, the CDR3 is TGTGCCACCGCGCTGGGTCTGGCCAGGCCAAACACTGAAGCTTTCTTT. The encoded protein is CATALGLARPNTEAFF. The full variable domain, rest sourced from reference TRBV19 and TRBJ1-1, is DGGITQSPKYLFRKEGQNVTLSCEQNLNHDAMYWYRQDPGQGLRLIYYSQIVNDFQKGDIAEGYSVSREKKESFPLTVTSAQKNPTAFYLCATALGLARPNTEAFFGQGTRLTVV.